Presented here are 18 T cell receptor beta chains from one specimen sequenced in a study of blood T cell repertoires in COVID-19. This table comes from immunoSEQ multiplex PCR, and its TCRdb copy is limited to in-frame clones, with some not included. This sample yields under 140,000 clones, of which 72% are seen a single time; about 8.3% belongs to the top ten. Sequencing was performed on peripheral blood. These TCRs come from a woman aged 60 to 75 with acute or convalescent COVID-19.

The chain couples TRBV27 to TRBJ2-3, with TRBD2 identical over 8 bases. V shed 7 bases, J shed 1 base, and the junction held 4 bases outside the gene matches. This CDR3 is 14 amino acids long. In germline, CDR1 is MNHEY, CDR2 SMNVEV (reference sequence). The CDR3 spells CASTLAGGTDTQYF. Here the CDR3 DNA reads TGTGCCAGCACCCTAGCGGGCGGCACAGATACGCAGTATTTT.

This rearrangement joins TRBV18 to TRBJ1-5; 10 bases map to TRBD1. The J segment lost 5 bases and the V segment lost 3 bases, leaving 4 bases of the junction unmatched. This CDR3 is built from 15 residues. Germline-derived CDR1 and CDR2 are KGHSH and LQKENI. This chain's CDR3 is CASSPFGTGDQPQHF. The CDR3 DNA sequence: TGTGCCAGCTCACCCTTCGGGACAGGGGATCAGCCCCAGCATTTT.

The chain uses TRBV3-1 (or the pseudogene TRBV3-2) and TRBJ1-5; D is unclear. The CDR3 has 12 amino acids. With 4 bases removed from V and 6 bases from J, the gap between germline ends came to 7 bases. The germline CDR1 and CDR2 sequences are LGHDT and YNNKEL (reference sequence). The CDR3 bases are TGTGCCAGCAGCCTTCCGGGTCAGCCCCAGCATTTT. Amino acids: CASSLPGQPQHF.

The V gene is TRBV7-9, the J gene TRBJ2-5; 14 bases map to TRBD2. The germline V gene has CDR1 SEHNR and CDR2 FQNEAQ (reference sequence). V was pared by 4 bases and J by 5 bases, with 3 bases of the junction left unmatched. The CDR3 runs 15 residues. The CDR3 here is CASSWRLAGGETQYF. CDR3 DNA sequence: TGTGCCAGCAGCTGGAGACTAGCGGGGGGGGAGACCCAGTACTTC. The complete variable domain, with remaining parts taken from reference TRBV7-9 and TRBJ2-5, reads DTGVSQNPRHKITKRGQNVTFRCDPISEHNRLYWYRQTLGQGPEFLTYFQNEAQLEKSRLLSDRFSAERPKGSFSTLEIQRTEQGDSAMYLCASSWRLAGGETQYFGPGTRLLVL.

The V gene is TRBV6-6, the J gene TRBJ2-3, with a possible D match to TRBD2 (5 bases). V lost 3 bases and J lost 4, with 17 bases in between. From germline, CDR1 is MNHNY and CDR2 SVGAGI (reference sequence). This CDR3 contains 16 residues. For the CDR3, the DNA is TGTGCCAGCAGTTATTTCGGTGGGGAGAGGGCAGATACGCAGTATTTT. Protein product: CASSYFGGERADTQYF.

The CDR3 reads CASSYQFPRLTGTSTDTQYF. In nucleotides, the CDR3 is TGTGCCAGCAGCTATCAATTCCCCCGTTTGACGGGGACTAGCACAGATACGCAGTATTTT. The rearrangement uses TRBV28 and TRBJ2-3, with D tentatively TRBD2 (6 bases). The V end was cut by 6 bases, the J end by 0 bases, with 28 bases between. The CDR3 covers 20 residues. Germline-derived CDR1 and CDR2 are MDHEN and SYDVKM.

This clone came up a few times. The chain carries TRBV6-1 and TRBJ1-1; the match to TRBD1 covers 8 bases. This CDR3 is 16 amino acids long. The V gene's germline CDR1 is MNHNS and CDR2 SASEGT. J gave up 5 bases and V 2 bases, and 10 bases lay outside the gene matches. The CDR3 is CASSEPRQGSGTEAFF. CDR3 nucleotide sequence: TGTGCCAGCAGTGAACCCCGACAGGGGTCGGGGACTGAAGCTTTCTTT.

This chain uses TRBV6-2 or TRBV6-3 with TRBJ1-3; the match to TRBD1 covers 8 bases. Trimming cost V 6 bases and J 2 bases; bases outside gene matches: 12. The V gene's germline CDR1 is MNHEY and CDR2 SVGEGT. The CDR3 loop spans 17 amino acids. In nucleotides, the CDR3 is TGTGCCAGCAGCGAAAGCCGGACAGGGAGGCCTGGAAACACCATATATTTT. This encodes CASSESRTGRPGNTIYF.

The V and J genes are TRBV7-2 and TRBJ1-1; tentative D call: TRBD1 (6 bases). The CDR3 totals 13 residues. The V gene's germline CDR1 is SGHTA and CDR2 FQGNSA. Trimming pared 8 bases from V and 4 bases from J, leaving 14 bases between. The CDR3 is CASRTRGFTEAFF. The CDR3 DNA sequence: TGTGCCAGCCGAACCAGGGGTTTCACTGAAGCTTTCTTT.

This clone came up a few times. The J gene is TRBJ2-7, the V gene TRBV15; possibly TRBD1 for D (6 bases). V was trimmed by 6 bases and J by 0 bases, leaving 15 bases between them. The germline V gene has CDR1 LNHNV and CDR2 YYDKDF (reference sequence). The CDR3 extends over 15 amino acids. The DNA for the CDR3 is TGTGCCACCAGTGATCTTCAGGGGAGCTCCTACGAGCAGTACTTC. It is translated as CATSDLQGSSYEQYF. Filled out from reference TRBV15 and TRBJ2-7, the complete variable domain reads DAMVIQNPRYQVTQFGKPVTLSCSQTLNHNVMYWYQQKSSQAPKLLFHYYDKDFNNEADTPDNFQSRRPNTSFCFLDIRSPGLGDTAMYLCATSDLQGSSYEQYFGPGTRLTVT.

This chain uses TRBV10-2 with TRBJ2-1, with a tentative D call TRBD1 (5 bases). V lost 4 bases, J lost 6 bases, and 10 bases lay in between. CDR1 and CDR2 (germline): WSHSY, SAAADI. The CDR3 sequence is 13 residues long. The CDR3 reads CASSAQGSNEQFF. The DNA of the CDR3 is TGCGCCAGCAGTGCTCAGGGATCCAATGAGCAGTTCTTC.

The chain employs TRBV2 and TRBJ1-1; no clear D gene. Germline V gene sequence: CDR1 SNHLY, CDR2 FYNNEI. The CDR3 covers 14 residues. The V gene lost 7 bases and the J gene lost 0 bases, with 12 bases spanning the gap. The CDR3 region is CASTLITVNTEAFF. DNA of the CDR3: TGTGCCAGCACTCTAATCACAGTGAACACTGAAGCTTTCTTT.

J is TRBJ2-7 and V is TRBV6-5; D call uncertain. The germline V gene encodes CDR1 MNHEY and CDR2 SVGAGI. Trimming cost V 4 bases and J 4 bases, with 8 bases left between them. The CDR3 is 12 residues long. CDR3 sequence reads: CASSSPTYEQYF. The DNA for the CDR3 is TGTGCCAGCAGTTCCCCCACTTACGAGCAGTACTTC.

The sample holds a few counts of this clone. This chain connects TRBV4-3 to TRBJ1-3; no clear D. Germline lookup yields CDR1 LGHNA and CDR2 YSLEER. The CDR3 has 16 amino acids. V lost 0 bases and J lost 0, with 9 bases in between. In DNA, the CDR3 is TGCGCCAGCAGCCAAGACCAGTTTTACTCTGGAAACACCATATATTTT. Protein: CASSQDQFYSGNTIYF.

Only a few counts were recorded for this clone. This chain connects TRBV19 to TRBJ2-7; no reliable D call. The CDR3 extends over 13 amino acids. CDR1 and CDR2 (germline): LNHDA, SQIVND (reference sequence). Trimming left V 0 bases short and J 7 bases short, with 10 bases between. The CDR3 protein is CASSIDRAGEQYF. The DNA for the CDR3 is TGTGCCAGTAGTATAGATAGAGCCGGGGAGCAGTACTTC.

The chain links TRBV13 to TRBJ2-7; 13 nucleotides match TRBD2. The CDR3 spans 17 residues. Germline trimming cut 5 bases from V and 4 bases from J; bases unmatched to any gene: 11. CDR1 is PRHDT and CDR2 is FYEKMQ in the germline V gene (reference sequence). This CDR3 is CASSGRGLAGVSYEQYF. The CDR3 nucleotides read TGTGCCAGCAGCGGGAGAGGACTAGCGGGGGTATCATACGAGCAGTACTTC.

In this sample, this clone turned up a few times. This sequence joins TRBV7-2 and TRBJ2-1, with TRBD2 as a possible D gene (6 bases). Germline CDR1 and CDR2: SGHTA and FQGNSA. The CDR3 spans 15 residues. Trimming took 5 bases from V and 7 from J, leaving 18 bases between them. Here the CDR3 reads CASSLYLEGGNEQFF. CDR3 nucleotides: TGTGCCAGCAGCCTATACCTGGAAGGAGGGAATGAGCAGTTCTTC.

The rearrangement links TRBV4-1 to TRBJ2-5; 7 positions agree with TRBD2. The ends lost 1 base at V and 2 bases at J; junction bases unmatched: 7. Per germline, CDR1 MGHRA and CDR2 YSYEKL. The CDR3 is made up of 16 amino acids. The CDR3 DNA reads as TGCGCCAGCAGCCAAGGGGGGACTACTAGACAAGAGACCCAGTACTTC. Translating it yields CASSQGGTTRQETQYF.